These 16 T cell receptor beta chains originate from one sample sequenced in a study of pediatric ulcerative colitis. The method was immunoSEQ multiplex PCR; TCRdb's version includes in-frame clones alone and lacks a portion of them. This table has 35,000 or so clones, 73% appearing once. Rectal tissue came from one to two pinch biopsies taken at colonoscopy. Sequences were obtained from gut tissue. All receptors derive from a boy between 5 and 17 years old with moderate ulcerative colitis.

In nucleotides, the CDR3 is TGTGCCAGCAGTTTAGTGTACGAGCAGTACTTC. Protein product: CASSLVYEQYF. This sequence joins TRBV28 and TRBJ2-7; D gene uncertain. CDR1 MDHEN and CDR2 SYDVKM come from the germline V gene. The CDR3 consists of 11 residues. V was pared by 2 bases and J by 4 bases, with 3 bases between. Full variable domain (outside the CDR3, taken from reference TRBV28 and TRBJ2-7): DVKVTQSSRYLVKRTGEKVFLECVQDMDHENMFWYRQDPGLGLRLIYFSYDVKMKEKGDIPEGYSVSREKKERFSLILESASTNQTSMYLCASSLVYEQYFGPGTRLTVT.

This chain uses TRBV6-1 with TRBJ2-3; TRBD1 agrees at 9 bases. Germline trimming cut 1 base from V and 1 base from J; bases unmatched to any gene: 3. CDR1 MNHNS and CDR2 SASEGT come from the germline V gene. The CDR3 extends over 16 amino acids. CDR3 bases: TGTGCCAGCAGTGAAGTGGACAGGGGCGGCACAGATACGCAGTATTTT. Encoded protein: CASSEVDRGGTDTQYF.

This clone was seen only a few times. The chain uses TRBV11-2 and TRBJ2-1; D tentatively reads TRBD1 or TRBD2 (5 bases each). This CDR3 contains 12 residues. CDR1 SGHAT and CDR2 FQNNGV come from the germline V gene. Trimming stripped 8 bases from V and 0 bases from J, with 5 bases between. The CDR3 region has the DNA TGTGCCAGCGGGGGCTCCTACAATGAGCAGTTCTTC. Translating gives CASGGSYNEQFF.

V is TRBV6-6 and J is TRBJ2-7; 8 bases map to TRBD1. There are 16 residues in the CDR3. Germline values: CDR1 MNHNY, CDR2 SVGAGI (reference sequence). The J segment lost 1 base and the V segment lost 2 bases, leaving 7 bases of the junction unmatched. CDR3 bases: TGTGCCAGCAGTTACCCCGGCAGGGGGCGATCCTACGAGCAGTACTTC. It is translated as CASSYPGRGRSYEQYF.

This chain connects TRBV4-3 to TRBJ2-1; a weak D match, TRBD1 (5 bases). Germline V gene sequence: CDR1 LGHNA, CDR2 YSLEER. The CDR3 length is 14 residues. V lost 4 bases and J lost 7, with 14 bases in between. The CDR3 sequence: CASSRLGALNEQFF. CDR3 DNA: TGCGCCAGCAGCCGCCTAGGGGCCTTGAATGAGCAGTTCTTC.

The table lists this clone with a count of one. The V and J genes are TRBV4-2 and TRBJ2-3; TRBD1 matches at 9 bases. CDR1 and CDR2 from the germline V gene are LGHNA and YNFKEQ. The CDR3 runs to 16 residues. After removal of 4 bases from V and 0 bases from J, the junction contained 5 bases not matched to a gene. CDR3 DNA: TGTGCCAGCAGCCTCACCGGGACAGGGAGCACAGATACGCAGTATTTT. Amino acid sequence: CASSLTGTGSTDTQYF.

This clone was observed a few times. The rearrangement links TRBV5-1 to TRBJ1-4, with 8 bases matching TRBD1. The CDR3 contains 15 residues. Germline CDR1 and CDR2: SGHRS and YFSETQ. Losses at the gene ends were 5 bases for V and 8 bases for J; bases not matched to a gene: 11. The CDR3 DNA reads TGCGCCAGCAGACCTACAGGGGGAGTTCGGGAAAAACTGTTTTTT. Its translation: CASRPTGGVREKLFF.

V gene TRBV13 combines with J gene TRBJ2-5, with D unclear. The germline V and J ends were trimmed by 3 bases and 2 bases, with 7 bases remaining between them. This CDR3 is 13 amino acids long. Germline lookup yields CDR1 PRHDT and CDR2 FYEKMQ (reference sequence). DNA for the CDR3: TGTGCCAGCAGCTTTAGGCAGCAAGAGACCCAGTACTTC. Its protein is CASSFRQQETQYF.

The gene calls are TRBV27 and TRBJ2-2; D might be TRBD2 (5 bases). The CDR3 extends over 14 amino acids. Germline assignment: CDR1 MNHEY and CDR2 SMNVEV (reference sequence). V lost 0 bases, J lost 6 bases, and 8 bases lay in between. DNA of the CDR3: TGTGCCAGCAGTTTATCGAGGGTTGCCGGGGAGCTGTTTTTT. Protein product: CASSLSRVAGELFF.

This sequence joins TRBV4-2 and TRBJ1-4; D might be TRBD1 (5 bases). The germline CDR1 and CDR2 sequences are LGHNA and YNFKEQ. There are 14 residues in the CDR3. V shed 4 bases and J shed 8 bases, with 14 bases lying between them. In DNA form, the CDR3 reads TGTGCCAGCAGCCCATCAGTGGCAGGGGAAAAACTGTTTTTT. Its translation: CASSPSVAGEKLFF.

By proportion, this clone is medium-sized (0.01 to 0.1%). This chain connects TRBV19 to TRBJ2-2, with a tentative D call TRBD2 (6 bases). CDR3 size: 14 residues. V shed 6 bases and J shed 4 bases, with 12 bases lying between them. CDR1 LNHDA and CDR2 SQIVND come from the germline V gene (reference sequence). DNA of the CDR3: TGTGCCAGTAGGCTCCAGGGAGGCACCGGGGAGCTGTTTTTT. Amino acids: CASRLQGGTGELFF.

The rearrangement uses TRBV10-3 and TRBJ2-7, with D uncertain. Trimming left V 0 bases short and J 7 bases short, with 10 bases between. CDR3 length: 13 residues. Germline CDR1 reads ENHRY; CDR2 reads SYGVKD. This CDR3 is CAISESNYPEQYF. Written as DNA, the CDR3 is TGTGCCATCAGTGAGTCAAACTACCCAGAGCAGTACTTC.

The chain has TRBV6-1 and TRBJ2-1; 9 nucleotides align to TRBD2. Germline CDR1 reads MNHNS; CDR2 reads SASEGT. The CDR3 is 14 amino acids. The trim removed 3 bases at V and 3 bases at J, leaving 0 bases unmatched. This CDR3 is CASSERGGYNEQFF. The DNA for the CDR3 is TGTGCCAGCAGTGAGCGGGGGGGCTACAATGAGCAGTTCTTC.

The chain combines TRBV5-1 with TRBJ2-5; D tentatively fits TRBD1 or TRBD2 (5 bases each). The DNA matches TRBJ2-7 better at its end, which makes the J call doubtful. Looked up from germline, CDR1 is SGHRS and CDR2 is YFSETQ. This CDR3 is 13 amino acids long. CDR3 DNA sequence: TGCGCCAGCAGCGAGGGCAGGGCCTACGAGCAGTACTTC. Protein: CASSEGRAYEQYF.

The V call is TRBV28, the J call TRBJ2-1; 10 nucleotides align to TRBD2. Germline V lookup: CDR1 MDHEN, CDR2 SYDVKM. The CDR3 has 15 residues. V dropped 2 bases and J dropped 8; count of bases not matched to a gene: 6. The CDR3 here is CASSLLASGSHEQFF. Written as DNA, the CDR3 is TGTGCCAGCAGTTTACTGGCTAGCGGGAGCCATGAGCAGTTCTTC.

The V gene is TRBV5-1, the J gene TRBJ2-7; 7 nucleotides match TRBD1. Losses at the gene ends were 4 bases for V and 3 bases for J; bases not matched to a gene: 10. Germline CDR1 and CDR2: SGHRS and YFSETQ. This CDR3 spans 15 amino acids. The CDR3 DNA is TGCGCCAGCAGCCACAGACAGGGTCTAGTCTACGAGCAGTACTTC. Translation gives CASSHRQGLVYEQYF. The full variable domain, rest sourced from reference TRBV5-1 and TRBJ2-7, is KAGVTQTPRYLIKTRGQQVTLSCSPISGHRSVSWYQQTPGQGLQFLFEYFSETQRNKGNFPGRFSGRQFSNSRSEMNVSTLELGDSALYLCASSHRQGLVYEQYFGPGTRLTVT.